The 26 T cell receptor beta chains below all came from one sample that was sequenced in a study of blood T cell repertoires in COVID-19. The table came from immunoSEQ multiplex PCR; TCRdb's copy has only in-frame clones and leaves some out. The table lists under 200,000 clones, approximately 90% of them singletons, with 5.5% to 8.5% in the top ten. The sequencing input was peripheral blood. These receptors were taken from an elderly woman in a cohort sampled during active or convalescent COVID-19.

This clone was seen more than once but under ten times. CDR3 sequence: CASSLGGTDTQYF. The CDR3 region has the DNA TGTGCCAGCAGCTTGGGAGGCACAGATACGCAGTATTTT. The rearrangement links TRBV7-2 to TRBJ2-3; perhaps TRBD2 as D (5 bases). The ends were cut back, 3 bases at V and 1 base at J, with 5 bases in the middle. CDR1 is SGHTA, CDR2 FQGNSA, per germline. The CDR3 is made up of 13 amino acids.

The chain joins TRBV28 to TRBJ1-2; TRBD1 aligns across 9 bases. The CDR3 has 14 amino acids. Germline assignment: CDR1 MDHEN and CDR2 SYDVKM. V shed 3 bases and J 5 bases; nucleotides not matched to a gene: 4. Here the CDR3 DNA reads TGTGCCAGCAGTTTGATACAGGGGGCATATGGCTACACCTTC. It is translated as CASSLIQGAYGYTF.

The V gene is TRBV5-1, the J gene TRBJ2-2; 10 bases map to TRBD2. The junction had 1 base not matched to a gene; V was cut back by 4 bases and J by 4 bases. Germline CDR1 and CDR2: SGHRS and YFSETQ. The CDR3 consists of 14 residues. CDR3 sequence reads: CASSRTSGTGELFF. CDR3 DNA: TGCGCCAGCAGCCGGACTAGCGGCACCGGGGAGCTGTTTTTT.

The rearrangement joins TRBV27 to TRBJ1-1; no definite D call. Germline CDR1 and CDR2: MNHEY and SMNVEV (reference sequence). The CDR3 totals 13 residues. V shed 7 bases and J shed 1 base, with 10 bases lying between them. CDR3 bases: TGTGCCAGCACGGACTCTTCGAACACTGAAGCTTTCTTT. Translation: CASTDSSNTEAFF.

The rearrangement uses TRBV6-6 and TRBJ2-5; 11 bases match TRBD1. Germline CDR1 reads MNHNY; CDR2 reads SVGAGI (reference sequence). This CDR3 spans 16 amino acids. V lost 6 bases, J lost 5 bases, and 11 bases stayed unmatched. The CDR3 here is CASRGTRTGGDETQYF. DNA for the CDR3: TGTGCCAGCAGGGGTACTCGGACAGGGGGCGATGAGACCCAGTACTTC.

V usage is TRBV11-2 and J usage is TRBJ2-2; 12 bases fit TRBD2. The CDR3 spans 16 residues. Germline loops: CDR1 SGHAT, CDR2 FQNNGV. J gave up 7 bases and V 3 bases, and 6 bases lay outside the gene matches. In DNA form, the CDR3 reads TGTGCCAGCAGCTTCTCTAGCGGGGGGGCCTTCGGGGAGCTGTTTTTT. This encodes CASSFSSGGAFGELFF.

This clone appeared a single time. The rearrangement uses TRBV6-5 and TRBJ2-3; TRBD1 aligns across 7 bases. CDR3 length equals 14 residues. Per the germline V gene, CDR1 is MNHEY and CDR2 is SVGAGI. Trimming cost V 8 bases and J 4 bases; bases outside gene matches: 9. In DNA form, the CDR3 reads TGTGCCAGCTGGGGCAGGGGGTACTCAGATACGCAGTATTTT. Translated, it gives CASWGRGYSDTQYF.

Written as DNA, the CDR3 is TGTGCCAGCAGTGCCACGGGATCAGGTGGGAGTAGCAATCAGCCCCAGCATTTT. Its protein product is CASSATGSGGSSNQPQHF. The rearrangement links TRBV28 to TRBJ1-5; D remains ambiguous. This CDR3 is 18 amino acids long. The V gene lost 5 bases and the J gene lost 0 bases, with 20 bases spanning the gap. The germline V gene has CDR1 MDHEN and CDR2 SYDVKM.

Comments on this clone: The same CDR3 can be traced to other DNA sequences in this sample. This chain connects TRBV18 to TRBJ1-2, with 9 bases aligning to TRBD1. Germline V lookup: CDR1 KGHSH, CDR2 LQKENI. CDR3 size: 13 residues. V was clipped by 3 bases and J by 5 bases; unmatched bases: 1. The CDR3 sequence is CASSPDRGYGYTF. As DNA, the CDR3 is TGTGCCAGCTCACCGGACAGGGGTTATGGCTACACCTTC.

The rearrangement links TRBV13 to TRBJ2-1; TRBD2 aligns across 13 bases. Germline CDR1 reads PRHDT; CDR2 reads FYEKMQ (reference sequence). The CDR3 extends over 19 amino acids. After removal of 5 bases from V and 6 bases from J, the junction contained 16 bases not matched to a gene. CDR3 loop: CASSERNFRLAGGFNEQFF. CDR3 DNA sequence: TGTGCCAGCAGCGAACGCAATTTTAGACTAGCGGGGGGTTTCAATGAGCAGTTCTTC.

V usage is TRBV18 and J usage is TRBJ1-6; the D is unclear. The CDR3 covers 15 residues. Germline CDR1 and CDR2: KGHSH and LQKENI. Trimming stripped 3 bases from V and 5 bases from J, with 11 bases between. CDR3 sequence: CASSPAVVDNSPLHF. CDR3 bases: TGTGCCAGCTCACCCGCGGTCGTCGATAATTCACCCCTCCACTTT. Variable domain in full (rest from reference TRBV18 and TRBJ1-6): NAGVMQNPRHLVRRRGQEARLRCSPMKGHSHVYWYRQLPEEGLKFMVYLQKENIIDESGMPKERFSAEFPKEGPSILRIQQVVRGDSAAYFCASSPAVVDNSPLHFGNGTRLTVT.

The gene calls are TRBV19 and TRBJ2-3, with TRBD2 matching 8 bases. CDR3 size: 17 residues. After removal of 6 bases from V and 0 bases from J, the junction contained 11 bases not matched to a gene. Germline assignment: CDR1 LNHDA and CDR2 SQIVND (reference sequence). The CDR3 region has the DNA TGTGCCAGTAGGGCCCCCGGACTAGCATATAGCACAGATACGCAGTATTTT. Translating it yields CASRAPGLAYSTDTQYF.

The chain carries TRBV12-3 or TRBV12-4 and TRBJ1-1; the D is unclear. The V gene lost 5 bases and the J gene lost 10 bases, with 14 bases spanning the gap. The CDR3 spans 12 residues. CDR3 bases: TGTGCCAGCAGTCCCGAGGACTTGTCAGCTTTCTTT. Its translation is CASSPEDLSAFF.

The chain joins TRBV12-5 to TRBJ2-5; 12 bases agree with TRBD1. The CDR3 spans 15 residues. CDR1 is LGHNT, CDR2 FRNRAP, per germline. Losses at the gene ends were 5 bases for V and 5 bases for J; bases not matched to a gene: 6. In DNA form, the CDR3 reads TGTGCTAGTGGTACCGGGACAGGGGGCGGGGAGACCCAGTACTTC. This encodes CASGTGTGGGETQYF. The full variable domain, its missing parts supplied by reference TRBV12-5 and TRBJ2-5, is DARVTQTPRHKVTEMGQEVTMRCQPILGHNTVFWYRQTMMQGLELLAYFRNRAPLDDSGMPKDRFSAEMPDATLATLKIQPSEPRDSAVYFCASGTGTGGGETQYFGPGTRLLVL.

The chain employs TRBV2 and TRBJ2-1, with 7 positions matching TRBD1. Germline assignment: CDR1 SNHLY and CDR2 FYNNEI. After removal of 7 bases from V and 3 bases from J, the junction contained 9 bases not matched to a gene. This CDR3 has 15 amino acids. CDR3 nucleotides: TGTGCCAGCACCCTGTCAGGGACAGTCTACAATGAGCAGTTCTTC. Translated: CASTLSGTVYNEQFF.

This chain joins TRBV6-6 and TRBJ1-2, with a tentative D call TRBD1 (5 bases). The CDR3 is made up of 13 amino acids. CDR1 and CDR2 from the germline V gene are MNHNY and SVGAGI (reference sequence). Trimming removed 6 bases at V and 5 bases at J, with 13 bases between. This chain's CDR3 is CASSYDRPYGYTF. DNA for the CDR3: TGTGCCAGCAGCTATGACAGACCGTATGGCTACACCTTC.

This clone has a handful of counts. CDR3 residues: CASSQEELAGGRSQYF. CDR3 DNA: TGCGCCAGCAGCCAAGAAGAACTAGCGGGGGGTCGGAGCCAGTACTTC. The V call is TRBV4-1, the J call TRBJ2-4; 12 bases are a match to TRBD2. The germline gives CDR1 MGHRA, CDR2 YSYEKL. The CDR3 has 16 amino acids. V was pared by 0 bases and J by 13 bases, with 10 bases of the junction left unmatched.

This clone was found once. The J gene is TRBJ1-6, the V gene TRBV5-6; 7 bases align to TRBD1. Germline V lookup: CDR1 SGHDT, CDR2 YYEEEE. CDR3 length: 13 amino acids. Germline trimming cut 5 bases from V and 10 bases from J; bases unmatched to any gene: 6. CDR3 loop: CASRDRYGSPLHF. Here the CDR3 DNA reads TGTGCCAGCAGGGACAGGTACGGCTCACCCCTCCACTTT.

This sequence joins TRBV5-3 and TRBJ2-2; 9 bases match TRBD1. TRBV5-3 is an open reading frame, and its role is uncertain. This CDR3 has 16 residues. The junction had 9 bases not matched to a gene; V was cut back by 5 bases and J by 4 bases. CDR3 protein: CARRDRTGASTGELFF. DNA for the CDR3: TGTGCCAGAAGAGATCGGACAGGGGCGAGCACCGGGGAGCTGTTTTTT.

This chain connects TRBV9 to TRBJ2-3, with 9 positions matching TRBD2. Germline V CDR1 and CDR2: SGDLS, YYNGEE. V dropped 0 bases and J dropped 6; count of bases not matched to a gene: 11. This CDR3 is built from 17 residues. The CDR3: CASSVAGLAGWVDTQYF. CDR3 sequence (DNA): TGTGCCAGCAGCGTAGCCGGGCTAGCGGGATGGGTGGATACGCAGTATTTT.

This rearrangement joins TRBV5-4 to TRBJ2-5, with TRBD1 matching 9 bases. Per the germline V gene, CDR1 is SGHNT and CDR2 is YYREEE (reference sequence). V was clipped by 0 bases and J by 4 bases; unmatched bases: 7. The CDR3 consists of 16 residues. The CDR3 protein is CASSLAGTGLIETQYF. The CDR3 DNA sequence: TGTGCCAGCAGCTTGGCGGGGACAGGGTTGATAGAGACCCAGTACTTC.

The chain couples TRBV30 to TRBJ2-7; tentatively, D is TRBD2 (5 bases). The CDR3 covers 14 residues. The V and J ends lost 0 bases and 3 bases respectively, with 12 bases between them. Germline CDR1 is GTSNPN and CDR2 is SVGIG (reference sequence). DNA for the CDR3: TGTGCCTGGAGTGTACCCGGGATGGGCTACGAGCAGTACGTC. Translated, it gives CAWSVPGMGYEQYV.

This chain uses TRBV6-1 with TRBJ1-5, with D uncertain. The CDR3 extends over 14 amino acids. V was pared by 2 bases and J by 4 bases, with 9 bases between. Germline CDR1 and CDR2: MNHNS and SASEGT. CDR3 sequence (DNA): TGTGCCAGCAGTGAATCAGGAAATAATCAGCCCCAGCATTTT. This translates into CASSESGNNQPQHF.

The chain carries TRBV5-1 and TRBJ1-1, with 7 positions matching TRBD1. The CDR3 loop spans 15 amino acids. V lost 3 bases, J lost 3 bases, and 8 bases stayed unmatched. Looked up from germline, CDR1 is SGHRS and CDR2 is YFSETQ. CDR3 sequence: CASSSMLTGDTEAFF. CDR3 in DNA: TGCGCCAGCAGCTCGATGCTAACAGGGGACACTGAAGCTTTCTTT.

This clone has just one count. The J gene is TRBJ2-5, the V gene TRBV4-1; 8 bases align to TRBD2. Germline V gene sequence: CDR1 MGHRA, CDR2 YSYEKL. The CDR3 has 15 amino acids. After removal of 3 bases from V and 5 bases from J, the junction contained 8 bases not matched to a gene. CDR3 nucleotide sequence: TGCGCCAGCAGCCAGCTCGGGGGGGCCCGGGAGACCCAGTACTTC. The encoded protein is CASSQLGGARETQYF.

J is TRBJ2-1 and V is TRBV6-5, with 13 bases lining up with TRBD2. J gave up 7 bases and V 8 bases, and 5 bases lay outside the gene matches. The CDR3 is 14 amino acids. CDR1 is MNHEY, CDR2 SVGAGI, per germline. CDR3 DNA: TGTGCCAGCGTACTAGCGGGAGGGAGAAATGAGCAGTTCTTC. Translated, it gives CASVLAGGRNEQFF.